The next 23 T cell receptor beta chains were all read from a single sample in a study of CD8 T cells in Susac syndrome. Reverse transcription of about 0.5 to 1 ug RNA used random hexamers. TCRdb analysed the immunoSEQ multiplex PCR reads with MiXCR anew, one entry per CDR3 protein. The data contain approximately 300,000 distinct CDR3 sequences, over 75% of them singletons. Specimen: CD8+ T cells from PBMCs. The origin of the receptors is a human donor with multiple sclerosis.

The CDR3 sequence: CASSFRDVGEKLFF. The CDR3 DNA sequence: TGTGCCAGCAGCTTCAGGGACGTCGGAGAAAAACTGTTTTTT. The chain has TRBV5-6 and TRBJ1-4, with D perhaps matching TRBD1 (5 bases). V dropped 2 bases and J dropped 8 bases, with 13 bases sitting between them. The CDR3 is 14 residues long. CDR1 is SGHDT and CDR2 is YYEEEE in the germline V gene.

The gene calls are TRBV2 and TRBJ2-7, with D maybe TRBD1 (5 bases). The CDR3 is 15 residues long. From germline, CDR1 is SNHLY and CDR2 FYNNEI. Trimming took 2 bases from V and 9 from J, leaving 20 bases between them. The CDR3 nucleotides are TGTGCCAGCAGTGAATGGTTGGGGCGTGCTATAGGGCAGTACTTC. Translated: CASSEWLGRAIGQYF.

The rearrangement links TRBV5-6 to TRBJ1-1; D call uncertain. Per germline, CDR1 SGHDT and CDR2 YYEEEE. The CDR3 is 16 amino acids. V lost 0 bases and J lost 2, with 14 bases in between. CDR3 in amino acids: CASSLGATPRNTEAFF. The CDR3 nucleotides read TGTGCCAGCAGCTTGGGGGCCACTCCGAGAAACACTGAAGCTTTCTTT.

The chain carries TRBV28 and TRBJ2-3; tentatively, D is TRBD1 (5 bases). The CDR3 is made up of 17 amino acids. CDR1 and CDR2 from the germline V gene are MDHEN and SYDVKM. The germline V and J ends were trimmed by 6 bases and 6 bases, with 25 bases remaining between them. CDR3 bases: TGTGCCAGCAGGAGCCCATTTGTGAGCGAAACAGGTGATACGCAGTATTTT. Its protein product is CASRSPFVSETGDTQYF.

The CDR3 DNA follows: TGTGCCAGCAGCCTTACTCTCAGCGGGACGGTCACAGATACGCAGTATTTT. It specifies CASSLTLSGTVTDTQYF. The chain recombines TRBV6-2 or TRBV6-3 with TRBJ2-3; 7 bases fit TRBD2. CDR1 is MNHEY, CDR2 SVGEGT, per germline. Trimming cost V 6 bases and J 2 bases; bases outside gene matches: 14. This CDR3 contains 17 residues.

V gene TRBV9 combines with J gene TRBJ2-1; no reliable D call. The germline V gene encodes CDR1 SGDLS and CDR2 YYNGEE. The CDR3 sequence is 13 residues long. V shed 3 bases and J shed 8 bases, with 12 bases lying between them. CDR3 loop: CASSAVLSDEQFF. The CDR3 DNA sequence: TGTGCCAGCAGCGCCGTCCTCTCGGATGAGCAGTTCTTC.

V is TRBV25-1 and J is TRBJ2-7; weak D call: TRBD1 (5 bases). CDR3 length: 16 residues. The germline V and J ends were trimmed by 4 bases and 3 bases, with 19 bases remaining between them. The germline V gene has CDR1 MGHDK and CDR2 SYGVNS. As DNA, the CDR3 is TGTGCCAGCAGTGCCCAACGCAGGGAAATTGGCTACGAGCAGTACTTC. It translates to CASSAQRREIGYEQYF.

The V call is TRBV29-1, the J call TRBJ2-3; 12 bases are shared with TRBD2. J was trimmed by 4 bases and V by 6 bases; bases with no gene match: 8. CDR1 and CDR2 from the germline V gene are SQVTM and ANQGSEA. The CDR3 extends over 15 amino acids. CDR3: CSVLRTSGISDTQYF. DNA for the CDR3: TGCAGCGTCCTCAGGACTAGCGGGATATCAGATACGCAGTATTTT.

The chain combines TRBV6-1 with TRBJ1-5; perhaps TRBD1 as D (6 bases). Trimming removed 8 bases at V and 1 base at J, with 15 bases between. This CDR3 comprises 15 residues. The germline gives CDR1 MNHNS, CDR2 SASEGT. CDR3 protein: CASRFGGVSNQPQHF. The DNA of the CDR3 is TGTGCCAGCCGGTTTGGGGGCGTCAGCAATCAGCCCCAGCATTTT.

As DNA, the CDR3 is TGTGCCAGCAGCCCCGATCCTGTGTCTAGCGGGAGGGGAAACATTCAGTACTTC. Its translation: CASSPDPVSSGRGNIQYF. The gene calls are TRBV3-1 and TRBJ2-4, with 12 nucleotides matching TRBD2. This CDR3 has 18 residues. The V gene's germline CDR1 is LGHDT and CDR2 YNNKEL (reference sequence). The junction had 13 bases not matched to a gene; V was cut back by 4 bases and J by 6 bases.

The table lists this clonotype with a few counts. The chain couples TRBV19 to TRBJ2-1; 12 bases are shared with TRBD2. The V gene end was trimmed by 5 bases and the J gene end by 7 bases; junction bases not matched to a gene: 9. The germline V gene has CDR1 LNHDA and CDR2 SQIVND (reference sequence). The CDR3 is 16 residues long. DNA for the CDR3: TGTGCCAGTAGTTCTTCCGCTAGCGGGAGGGCGAATGAGCAGTTCTTC. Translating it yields CASSSSASGRANEQFF.

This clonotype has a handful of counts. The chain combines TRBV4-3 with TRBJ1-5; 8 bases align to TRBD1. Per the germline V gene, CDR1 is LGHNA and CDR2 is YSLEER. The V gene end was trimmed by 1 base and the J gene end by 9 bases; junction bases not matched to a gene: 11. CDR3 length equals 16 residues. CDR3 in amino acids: CASSQGTGIGFGPQHF. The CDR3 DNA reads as TGCGCCAGCAGCCAAGGGACAGGGATCGGATTTGGGCCCCAGCATTTT.

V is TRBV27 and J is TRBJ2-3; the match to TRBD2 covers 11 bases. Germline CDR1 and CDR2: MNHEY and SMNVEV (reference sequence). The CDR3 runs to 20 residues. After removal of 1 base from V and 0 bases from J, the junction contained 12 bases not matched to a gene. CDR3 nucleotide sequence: TGTGCCAGCAGTTTATTAGAAGGACTAGCGGGCGTAATTAGCACAGATACGCAGTATTTT. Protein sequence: CASSLLEGLAGVISTDTQYF.

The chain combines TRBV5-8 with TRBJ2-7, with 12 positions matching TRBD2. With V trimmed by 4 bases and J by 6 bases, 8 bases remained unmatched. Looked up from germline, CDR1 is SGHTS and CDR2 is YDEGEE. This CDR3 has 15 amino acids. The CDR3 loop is CASSPRLAGAGEQYF. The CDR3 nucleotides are TGTGCCAGCAGCCCTAGACTAGCGGGAGCTGGCGAGCAGTACTTC.

The CDR3 region is CASSIGTAAYGYTF. In nucleotides, the CDR3 is TGTGCCAGTAGTATTGGGACGGCGGCCTATGGCTACACCTTC. The V call is TRBV19, the J call TRBJ1-2; weak D call: TRBD1 (5 bases). CDR1 is LNHDA and CDR2 is SQIVND in the germline V gene (reference sequence). The CDR3 covers 14 residues. Trimming took off 3 bases at V and 4 bases at J, with 12 bases between the two ends.

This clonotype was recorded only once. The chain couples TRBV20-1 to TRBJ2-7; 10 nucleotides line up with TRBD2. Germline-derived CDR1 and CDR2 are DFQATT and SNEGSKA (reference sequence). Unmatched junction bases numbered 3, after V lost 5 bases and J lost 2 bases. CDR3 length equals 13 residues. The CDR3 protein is CSAPTSGAYEQYF. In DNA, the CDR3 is TGCAGTGCTCCTACTAGCGGGGCCTACGAGCAGTACTTC.

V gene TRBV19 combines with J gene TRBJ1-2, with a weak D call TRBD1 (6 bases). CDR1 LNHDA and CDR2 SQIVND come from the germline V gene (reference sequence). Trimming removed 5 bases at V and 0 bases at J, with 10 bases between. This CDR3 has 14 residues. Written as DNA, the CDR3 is TGTGCCAGTAGTTCCTGGACAGCTAACTATGGCTACACCTTC. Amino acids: CASSSWTANYGYTF.

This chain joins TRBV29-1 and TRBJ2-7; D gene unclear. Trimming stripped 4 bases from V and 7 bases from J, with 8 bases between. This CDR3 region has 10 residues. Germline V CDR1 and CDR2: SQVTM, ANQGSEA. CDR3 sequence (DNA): TGCAGCGTTGTTACGGTGGAGCAGTACTTC. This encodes CSVVTVEQYF.

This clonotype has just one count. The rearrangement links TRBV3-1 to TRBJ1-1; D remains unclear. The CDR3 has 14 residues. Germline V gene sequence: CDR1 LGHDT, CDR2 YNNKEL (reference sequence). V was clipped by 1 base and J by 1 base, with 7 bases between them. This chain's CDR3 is CASSQVYENTEAFF. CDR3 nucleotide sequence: TGTGCCAGCAGCCAAGTATATGAGAACACTGAAGCTTTCTTT.

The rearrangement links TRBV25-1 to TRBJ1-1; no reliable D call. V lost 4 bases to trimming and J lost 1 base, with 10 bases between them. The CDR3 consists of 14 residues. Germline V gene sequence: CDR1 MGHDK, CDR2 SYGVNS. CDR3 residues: CASSGGVWNTEAFF. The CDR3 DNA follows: TGTGCCAGCAGTGGCGGGGTCTGGAACACTGAAGCTTTCTTT.

The DNA of the CDR3 is TGCGCCAGCAGAGCTCACCCGCGATACGAGCAGTACTTC. Translation gives CASRAHPRYEQYF. The chain recombines TRBV10-2 with TRBJ2-7; D is unclear. V was shortened by 6 bases and J by 4 bases, with 13 bases between the two germline ends. This CDR3 comprises 13 residues. CDR1 and CDR2 from the germline V gene are WSHSY and SAAADI.

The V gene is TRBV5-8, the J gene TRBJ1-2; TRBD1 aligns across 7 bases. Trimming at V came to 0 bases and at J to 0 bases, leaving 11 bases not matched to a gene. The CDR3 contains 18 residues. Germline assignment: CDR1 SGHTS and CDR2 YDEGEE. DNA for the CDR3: TGTGCCAGCAGCTTGGGGACAGGCAATTTCGACCCTAACTATGGCTACACCTTC. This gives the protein CASSLGTGNFDPNYGYTF.

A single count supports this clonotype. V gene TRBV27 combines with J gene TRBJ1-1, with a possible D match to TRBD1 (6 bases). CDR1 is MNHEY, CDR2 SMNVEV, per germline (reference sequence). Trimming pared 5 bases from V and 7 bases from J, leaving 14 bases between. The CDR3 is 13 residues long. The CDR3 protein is CASSHGTRLEAFF. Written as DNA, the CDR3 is TGTGCCAGCAGTCACGGGACACGACTTGAAGCTTTCTTT.